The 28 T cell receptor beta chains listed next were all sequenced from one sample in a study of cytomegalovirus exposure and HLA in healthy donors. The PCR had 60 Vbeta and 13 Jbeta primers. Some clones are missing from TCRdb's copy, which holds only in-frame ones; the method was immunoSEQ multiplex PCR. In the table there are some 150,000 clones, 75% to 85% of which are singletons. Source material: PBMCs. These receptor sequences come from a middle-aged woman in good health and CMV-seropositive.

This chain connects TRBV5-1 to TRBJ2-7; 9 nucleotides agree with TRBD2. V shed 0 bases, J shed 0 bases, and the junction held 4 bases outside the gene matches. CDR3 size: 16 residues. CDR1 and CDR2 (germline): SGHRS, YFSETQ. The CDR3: CASSLAKAGGSYEQYF. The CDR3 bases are TGCGCCAGCAGCTTGGCCAAAGCGGGAGGCTCCTACGAGCAGTACTTC.

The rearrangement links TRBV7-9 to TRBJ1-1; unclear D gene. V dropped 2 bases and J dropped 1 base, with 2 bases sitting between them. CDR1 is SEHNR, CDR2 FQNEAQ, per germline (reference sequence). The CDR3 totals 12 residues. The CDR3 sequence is CASSLQNTEAFF. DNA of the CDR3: TGTGCCAGCAGCTTACAGAACACTGAAGCTTTCTTT.

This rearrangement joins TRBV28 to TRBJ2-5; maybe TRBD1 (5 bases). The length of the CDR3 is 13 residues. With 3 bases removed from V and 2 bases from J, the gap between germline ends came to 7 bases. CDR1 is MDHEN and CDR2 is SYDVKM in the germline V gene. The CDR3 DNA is TGTGCCAGCAGTTTTTACAGGCAAGAGACCCAGTACTTC. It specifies CASSFYRQETQYF.

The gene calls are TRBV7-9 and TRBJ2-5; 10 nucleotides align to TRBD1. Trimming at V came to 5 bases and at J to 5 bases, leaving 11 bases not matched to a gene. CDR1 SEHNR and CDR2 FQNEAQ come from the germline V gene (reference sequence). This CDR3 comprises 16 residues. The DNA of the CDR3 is TGTGCCAGCAGCACACCGGGACAGGGGATCGTGGAGACCCAGTACTTC. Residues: CASSTPGQGIVETQYF.

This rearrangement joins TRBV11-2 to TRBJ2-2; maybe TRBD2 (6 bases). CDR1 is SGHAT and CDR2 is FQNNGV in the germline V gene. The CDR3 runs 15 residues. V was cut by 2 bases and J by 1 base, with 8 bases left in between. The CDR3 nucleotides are TGTGCCAGCAGCTTATATAGCGGGAACACCGGGGAGCTGTTTTTT. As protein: CASSLYSGNTGELFF.

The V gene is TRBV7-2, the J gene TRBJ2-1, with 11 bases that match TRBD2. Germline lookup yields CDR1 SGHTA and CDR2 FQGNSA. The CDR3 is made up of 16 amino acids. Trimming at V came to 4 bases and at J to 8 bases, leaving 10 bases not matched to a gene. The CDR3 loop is CASSYRLAGGSDEQFF. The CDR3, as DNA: TGTGCCAGCAGCTACCGCCTAGCGGGAGGATCCGATGAGCAGTTCTTC.

The CDR3 DNA reads TGTGCCAGTAGTCCGCGACAGGGTACCTACGAGCAGTACTTC. This codes for CASSPRQGTYEQYF. The rearrangement uses TRBV19 and TRBJ2-7; 7 positions match TRBD1. CDR1 and CDR2 (germline): LNHDA, SQIVND (reference sequence). V lost 5 bases, J lost 2 bases, and 6 bases stayed unmatched. There are 14 residues in the CDR3. Drawing the rest from reference TRBV19 and TRBJ2-7, the complete variable domain is DGGITQSPKYLFRKEGQNVTLSCEQNLNHDAMYWYRQDPGQGLRLIYYSQIVNDFQKGDIAEGYSVSREKKESFPLTVTSAQKNPTAFYLCASSPRQGTYEQYFGPGTRLTVT.

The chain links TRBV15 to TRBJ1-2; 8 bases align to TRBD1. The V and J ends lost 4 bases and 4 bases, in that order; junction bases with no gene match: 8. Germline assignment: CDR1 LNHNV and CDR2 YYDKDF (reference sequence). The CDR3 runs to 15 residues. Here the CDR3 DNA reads TGTGCCACCAGCACCGGACAGGGCGGTGGCTATGGCTACACCTTC. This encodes CATSTGQGGGYGYTF.

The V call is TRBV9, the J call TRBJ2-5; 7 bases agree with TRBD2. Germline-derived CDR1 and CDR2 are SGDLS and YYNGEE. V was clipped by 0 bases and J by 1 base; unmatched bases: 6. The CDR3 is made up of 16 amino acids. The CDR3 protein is CASSVAVGGSQETQYF. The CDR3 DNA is TGTGCCAGCAGCGTAGCTGTCGGGGGGTCCCAAGAGACCCAGTACTTC.

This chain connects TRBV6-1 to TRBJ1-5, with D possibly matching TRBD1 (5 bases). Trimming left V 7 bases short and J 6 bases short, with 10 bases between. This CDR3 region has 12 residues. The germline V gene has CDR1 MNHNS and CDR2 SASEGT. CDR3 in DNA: TGTGCCAGCACCGGGGGTGGTCAGCCCCAGCATTTT. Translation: CASTGGGQPQHF.

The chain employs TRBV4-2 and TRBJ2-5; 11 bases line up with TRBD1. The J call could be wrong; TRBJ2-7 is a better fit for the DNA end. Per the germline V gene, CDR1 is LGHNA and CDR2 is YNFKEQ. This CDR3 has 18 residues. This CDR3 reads CASSQVGAGTGGSYEQYF. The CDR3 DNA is TGTGCCAGCAGCCAAGTAGGGGCCGGGACAGGGGGCTCCTACGAGCAGTACTTC.

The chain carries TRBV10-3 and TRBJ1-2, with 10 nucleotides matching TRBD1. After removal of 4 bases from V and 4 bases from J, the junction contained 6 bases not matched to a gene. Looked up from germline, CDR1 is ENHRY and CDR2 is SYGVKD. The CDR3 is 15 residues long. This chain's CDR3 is CAISVGQGSPYGYTF. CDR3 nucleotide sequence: TGTGCCATCAGTGTGGGACAGGGGTCCCCCTATGGCTACACCTTC.

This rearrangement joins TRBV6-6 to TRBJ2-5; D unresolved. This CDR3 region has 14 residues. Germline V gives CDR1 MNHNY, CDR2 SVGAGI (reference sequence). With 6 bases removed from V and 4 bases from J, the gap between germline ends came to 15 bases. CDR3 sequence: CASSSKRAGETQYF. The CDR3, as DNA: TGTGCCAGCAGCTCAAAGCGTGCTGGAGAGACCCAGTACTTC.

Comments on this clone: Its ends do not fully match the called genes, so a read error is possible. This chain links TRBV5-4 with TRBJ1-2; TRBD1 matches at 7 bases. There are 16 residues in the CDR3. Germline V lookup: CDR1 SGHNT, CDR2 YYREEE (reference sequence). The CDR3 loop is CAGSLAKGQLLNGYTF. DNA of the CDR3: TGTGCCGGCAGCTTGGCTAAGGGACAGCTTCTAAATGGCTACACCTTC.

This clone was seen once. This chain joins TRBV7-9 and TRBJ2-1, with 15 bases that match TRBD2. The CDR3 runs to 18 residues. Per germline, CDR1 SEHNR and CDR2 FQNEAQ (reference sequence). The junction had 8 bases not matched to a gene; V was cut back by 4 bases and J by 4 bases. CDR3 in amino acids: CASSSEGGLAGGYNEQFF. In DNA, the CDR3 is TGTGCCAGCAGCTCCGAGGGGGGACTAGCGGGAGGTTACAATGAGCAGTTCTTC.

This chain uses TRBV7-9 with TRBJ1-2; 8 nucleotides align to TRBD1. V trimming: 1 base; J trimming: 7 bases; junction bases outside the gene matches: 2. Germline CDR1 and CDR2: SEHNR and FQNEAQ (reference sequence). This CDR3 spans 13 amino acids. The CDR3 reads CASSLGTGIGYTF. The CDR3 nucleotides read TGTGCCAGCAGCTTAGGGACAGGGATTGGCTACACCTTC. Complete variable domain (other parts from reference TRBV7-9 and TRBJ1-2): DTGVSQNPRHKITKRGQNVTFRCDPISEHNRLYWYRQTLGQGPEFLTYFQNEAQLEKSRLLSDRFSAERPKGSFSTLEIQRTEQGDSAMYLCASSLGTGIGYTFGSGTRLTVV.

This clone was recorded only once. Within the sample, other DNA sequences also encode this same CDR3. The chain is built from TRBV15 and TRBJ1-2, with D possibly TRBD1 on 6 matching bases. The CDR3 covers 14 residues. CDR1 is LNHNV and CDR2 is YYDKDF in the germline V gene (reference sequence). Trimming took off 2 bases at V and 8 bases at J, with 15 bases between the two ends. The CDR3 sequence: CATSRSGELGGYTF. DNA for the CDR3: TGTGCCACCAGCAGATCAGGGGAATTGGGCGGCTACACCTTC.

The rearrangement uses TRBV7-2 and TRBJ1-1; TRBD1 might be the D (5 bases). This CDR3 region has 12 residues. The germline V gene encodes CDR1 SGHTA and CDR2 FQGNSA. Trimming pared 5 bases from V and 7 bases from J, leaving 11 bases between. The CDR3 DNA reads TGTGCCAGCAGCCCGCAGGGTATTGAAGCTTTCTTT. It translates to CASSPQGIEAFF. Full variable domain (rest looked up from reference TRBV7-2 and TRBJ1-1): GAGVSQSPSNKVTEKGKDVELRCDPISGHTALYWYRQSLGQGLEFLIYFQGNSAPDKSGLPSDRFSAERTGGSVSTLTIQRTQQEDSAVYLCASSPQGIEAFFGQGTRLTVV.

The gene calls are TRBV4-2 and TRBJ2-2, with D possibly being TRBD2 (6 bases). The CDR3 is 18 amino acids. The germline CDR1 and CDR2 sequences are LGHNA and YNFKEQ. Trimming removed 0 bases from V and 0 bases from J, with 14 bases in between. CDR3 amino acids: CASSQDSGVSTNTGELFF. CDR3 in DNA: TGTGCCAGCAGCCAAGATTCGGGGGTATCAACGAACACCGGGGAGCTGTTTTTT.

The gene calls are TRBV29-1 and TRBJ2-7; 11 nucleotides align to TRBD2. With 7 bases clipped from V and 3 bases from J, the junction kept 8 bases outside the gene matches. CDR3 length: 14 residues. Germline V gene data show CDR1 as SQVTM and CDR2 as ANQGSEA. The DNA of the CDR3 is TGCAGCGCTGCACTGACTAGCGGGAACTACGAGCAGTACTTC. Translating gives CSAALTSGNYEQYF.

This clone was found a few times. CDR3 bases: TGTGCCAGTAGGCCCCAGCTCGCGGGAGCGGAGACCCAGTACTTC. Protein sequence: CASRPQLAGAETQYF. V usage is TRBV19 and J usage is TRBJ2-5; 7 bases are shared with TRBD2. V lost 6 bases and J lost 5; bases outside the gene matches: 12. Germline V gene sequence: CDR1 LNHDA, CDR2 SQIVND (reference sequence). The CDR3 sequence is 15 residues long.

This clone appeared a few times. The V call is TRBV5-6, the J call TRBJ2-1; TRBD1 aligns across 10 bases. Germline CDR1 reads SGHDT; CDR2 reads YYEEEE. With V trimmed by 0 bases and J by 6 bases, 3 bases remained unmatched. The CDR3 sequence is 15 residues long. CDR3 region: CASSLAGQGVNEQFF. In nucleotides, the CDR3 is TGTGCCAGCAGCTTGGCAGGACAGGGGGTCAATGAGCAGTTCTTC.

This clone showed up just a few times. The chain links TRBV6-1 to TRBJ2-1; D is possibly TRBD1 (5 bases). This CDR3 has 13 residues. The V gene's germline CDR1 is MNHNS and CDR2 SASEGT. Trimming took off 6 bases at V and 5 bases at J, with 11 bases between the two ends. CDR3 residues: CASSLPTDNEQFF. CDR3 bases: TGTGCCAGCAGCCTCCCGACAGACAATGAGCAGTTCTTC.

The CDR3 is CASSWGPGLAAYEQYF. The CDR3, as DNA: TGCGCCAGCAGCTGGGGACCGGGACTAGCGGCCTACGAGCAGTACTTC. The J gene is TRBJ2-7, the V gene TRBV5-1; TRBD2 agrees at 11 bases. CDR1 is SGHRS and CDR2 is YFSETQ in the germline V gene. Trimming cost V 3 bases and J 2 bases; bases outside gene matches: 7. The length of the CDR3 is 16 residues.

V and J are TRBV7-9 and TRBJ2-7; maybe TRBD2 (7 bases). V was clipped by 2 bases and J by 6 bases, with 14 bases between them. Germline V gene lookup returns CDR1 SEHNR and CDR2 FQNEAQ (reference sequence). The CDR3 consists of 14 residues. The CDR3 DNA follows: TGTGCCAGCAGCTTAAAGGGGGGGCTTAGCGAGCAGTACTTC. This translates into CASSLKGGLSEQYF.

CDR3 sequence: CASTRAASGTGELFF. CDR3 nucleotide sequence: TGTGCCAGTACCCGGGCGGCTAGCGGAACCGGGGAGCTGTTTTTT. The rearrangement joins TRBV19 to TRBJ2-2, with 7 bases aligning to TRBD2. The CDR3 has 15 amino acids. Germline CDR1 reads LNHDA; CDR2 reads SQIVND (reference sequence). V gave up 7 bases and J gave up 5 bases; unmatched junction bases: 10.

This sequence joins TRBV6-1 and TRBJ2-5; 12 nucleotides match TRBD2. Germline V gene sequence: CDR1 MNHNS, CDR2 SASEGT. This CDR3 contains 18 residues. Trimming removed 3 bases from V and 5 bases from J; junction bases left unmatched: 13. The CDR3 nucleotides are TGTGCCAGCAGTGAGAAGCTAGCGGGAGGGCCAGTTCGTGAGACCCAGTACTTC. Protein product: CASSEKLAGGPVRETQYF.

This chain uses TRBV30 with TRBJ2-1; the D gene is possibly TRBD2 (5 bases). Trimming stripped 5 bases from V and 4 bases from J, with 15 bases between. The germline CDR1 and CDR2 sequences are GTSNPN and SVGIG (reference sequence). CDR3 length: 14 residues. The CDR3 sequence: CAWGWGEGYNEQFF. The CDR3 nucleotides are TGTGCCTGGGGCTGGGGTGAGGGTTACAATGAGCAGTTCTTC.